This paragraph covers one TCR beta chain sequence. The data were obtained in a study of control samples from healthy donors and cancer patients. TCRdb keeps only in-frame clones here, not all; method: immunoSEQ multiplex PCR. The table lists about 69,000 clones, roughly 80% of them singletons. V lost 6 bases and J lost 11; bases outside the gene matches: 11. The CDR3 covers 13 residues. Germline CDR1 MDHEN, CDR2 SYDVKM. This TCR was recovered from a woman aged 45 to 65 with lung cancer. V gene TRBV28 combines with J gene TRBJ1-1; 8 nucleotides match TRBD1. Sequenced material: PBMCs. The CDR3 is CASRDRAGGPAFF. The CDR3 bases are TGTGCCAGCAGGGATAGGGCAGGGGGCCCGGCTTTCTTT.